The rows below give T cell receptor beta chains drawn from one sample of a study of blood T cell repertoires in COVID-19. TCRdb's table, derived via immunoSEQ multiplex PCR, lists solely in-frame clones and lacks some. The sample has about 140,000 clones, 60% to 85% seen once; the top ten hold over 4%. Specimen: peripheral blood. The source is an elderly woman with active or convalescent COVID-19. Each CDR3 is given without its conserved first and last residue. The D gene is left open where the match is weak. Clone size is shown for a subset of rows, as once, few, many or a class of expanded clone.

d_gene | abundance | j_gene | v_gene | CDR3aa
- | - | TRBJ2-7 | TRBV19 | ASSIAPTPSYEQY
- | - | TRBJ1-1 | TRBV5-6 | ASSGTDLMNTEAF
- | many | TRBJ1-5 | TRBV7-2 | ASSLDWGPGPQH
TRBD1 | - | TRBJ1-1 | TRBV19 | ASEKRTGIGTEAF
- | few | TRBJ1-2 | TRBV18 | ASSPERLGYT
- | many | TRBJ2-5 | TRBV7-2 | ASSAGYQETQY
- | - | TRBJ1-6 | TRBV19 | ASSIGGILNSPLH
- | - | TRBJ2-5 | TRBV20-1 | SASGGETQY
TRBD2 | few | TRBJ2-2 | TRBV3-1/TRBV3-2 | ASSQGILAGNTGELF
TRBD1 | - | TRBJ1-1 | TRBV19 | ASSIGDRGKTEAF
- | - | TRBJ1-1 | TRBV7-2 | ASSLGGSNTEAF
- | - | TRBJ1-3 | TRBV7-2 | ASSLSFSGNTIY
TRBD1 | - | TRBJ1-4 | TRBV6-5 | ASSRDRGGEKLF
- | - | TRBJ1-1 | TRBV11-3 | ASSDRNRNTEAF
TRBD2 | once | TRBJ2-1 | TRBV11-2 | ASSLESLGGAYEQF
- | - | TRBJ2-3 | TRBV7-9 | ASRSTATSTDTQY
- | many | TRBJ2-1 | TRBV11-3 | ASSLDSGTHYNEQF
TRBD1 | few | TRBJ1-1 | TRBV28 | ASSFDRVVTEAF
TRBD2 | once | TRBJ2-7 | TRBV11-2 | ASSPISRLAGDPYEQY
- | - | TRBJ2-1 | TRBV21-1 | ASSKGGGHYNEQF
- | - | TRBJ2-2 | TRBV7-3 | ASSSALGGGELF
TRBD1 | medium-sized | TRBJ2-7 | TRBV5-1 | ASSGGYGQGTYEQY
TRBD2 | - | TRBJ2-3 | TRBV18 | ASSPWTSGGAGKDTQY
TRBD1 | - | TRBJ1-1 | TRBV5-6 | ASSLEGATEAF
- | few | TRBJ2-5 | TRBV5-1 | ASSYGPVQETQY
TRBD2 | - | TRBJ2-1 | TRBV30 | AWSPHGGASRDEQF
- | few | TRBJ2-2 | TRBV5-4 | ASTEAQGGTGELF
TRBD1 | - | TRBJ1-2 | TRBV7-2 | ATGDRNANYGYT
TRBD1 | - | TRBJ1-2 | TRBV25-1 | ASSAGQGWYGYT
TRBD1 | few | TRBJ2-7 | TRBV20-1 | SASTGTATYEQY
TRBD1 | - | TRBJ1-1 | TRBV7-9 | ASSFPGQGGTEAF
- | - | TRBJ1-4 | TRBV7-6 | ASSLGSGSPGEKLF
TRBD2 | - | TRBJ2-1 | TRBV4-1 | ASSSPQASGGVYNEQF
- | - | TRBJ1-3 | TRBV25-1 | ASSDSTGIGNTIY
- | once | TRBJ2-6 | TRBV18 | ASSPMSAGGLSGANVLT
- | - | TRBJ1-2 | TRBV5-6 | ASSLVAVNYGYT
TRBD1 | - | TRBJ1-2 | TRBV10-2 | ASSPRDRGLIYGYT
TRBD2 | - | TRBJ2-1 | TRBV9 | ASSTLAGLYNEQF
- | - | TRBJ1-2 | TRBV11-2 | ASSLTHGGGSGYT
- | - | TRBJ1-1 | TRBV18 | ASSPLTITELMNTEAF
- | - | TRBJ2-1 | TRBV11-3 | ASSFGRAGYNEQF
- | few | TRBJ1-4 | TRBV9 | ASSGTQGTNEKLF
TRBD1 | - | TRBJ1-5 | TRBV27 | ASSLYGRGPGQPQH
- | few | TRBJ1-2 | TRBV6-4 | ASSVGHGANYGYT
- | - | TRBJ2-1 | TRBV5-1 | ASSLGKEGEQF
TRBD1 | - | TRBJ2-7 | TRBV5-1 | ASSSSPGQSFFSYEQY
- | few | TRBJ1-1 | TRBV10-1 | ASSAGLLGNTEAF